This TCR beta chain stems from a study of blood T cell repertoires in COVID-19. Study overall: Samples representing acute and convalescent COVID-19 were sourced from the United States, Italy and Spain. PBMCs, B-cell-depleted T cells, or T cells were the source of the cDNA or gDNA that made up the material.

Germline V gives CDR1 LNHNV, CDR2 YYDKDF (reference sequence). Trimming removed 4 bases from V and 2 bases from J, with 4 bases in between. The CDR3 has 12 amino acids. Original handling: Amplification with reference gene primers provided the estimates of nucleated cell counts. The method was immunoSEQ multiplex PCR; TCRdb's version includes in-frame clones alone and lacks a portion of them. V, J and clone size are those of that table, while D and trimming were read from the DNA. This table has about 190,000 clones, 70% to 90% appearing once. The chain employs TRBV15 and TRBJ2-3; the D is unclear. Sequenced: peripheral blood. The TCR originated in a man between 60 and 75 years old with active or convalescent COVID-19. The CDR3 loop reads CATSILTDTQYF. The CDR3 bases are TGTGCCACCAGCATCCTCACAGATACGCAGTATTTT.